This T cell receptor beta chain was sequenced during a study of CD8+CD57+ T cells in acquired aplastic anemia. In the study overall: Yields of DNA that came from sorted CD4+ and CD8+ cells averaged about 3 ug. Study findings and constraints: Around 30 sequences, all CD8+ CDR3, were shared between patients and controls.

The CDR3 sequence is 14 residues long. V lost 8 bases and J 1 base, leaving 12 bases between the germline ends. Germline assignment: CDR1 SGHVS and CDR2 FQNEAQ. TCR beta VDJ combinations and CDR3 sequences were profiled from genomic DNA. MiXCR, applied by TCRdb to the reads, yields one record per CDR3 protein. The sample carries under 200,000 distinct CDR3 sequences, approximately 52% recorded once. All sequencing subjects had displayed CD8+CD57+ cell expansion on flow cytometry. Receipt of therapy had not occurred in any patient by the time of blood sampling. This clonotype was detected ten times or more. What it recognizes is unknown.

This clonotype originated in a human donor with aplastic anemia. Specimen: sorted CD4+, CD8+, or CD8+CD57+ T cells (not recorded which) from PBMCs. The chain uses TRBV7-8 and TRBJ1-5, with unresolved D. CDR3 sequence: CASGETGSNQPQHF. CDR3 nucleotides: TGTGCCAGCGGAGAGACGGGAAGCAATCAGCCCCAGCATTTT.